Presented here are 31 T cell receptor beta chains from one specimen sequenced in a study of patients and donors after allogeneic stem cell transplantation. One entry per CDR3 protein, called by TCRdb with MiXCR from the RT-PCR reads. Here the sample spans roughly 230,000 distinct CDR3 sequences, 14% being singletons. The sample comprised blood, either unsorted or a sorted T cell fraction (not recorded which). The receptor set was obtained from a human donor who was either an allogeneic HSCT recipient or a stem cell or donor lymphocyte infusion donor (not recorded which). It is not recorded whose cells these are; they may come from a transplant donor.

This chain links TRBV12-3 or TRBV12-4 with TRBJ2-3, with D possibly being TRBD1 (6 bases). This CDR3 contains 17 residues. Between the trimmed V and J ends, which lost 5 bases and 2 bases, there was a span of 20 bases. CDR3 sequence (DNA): TGTGCCAGCAGTCGACCATACCCGCAGGGGTCCACAGATACGCAGTATTTT. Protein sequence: CASSRPYPQGSTDTQYF.

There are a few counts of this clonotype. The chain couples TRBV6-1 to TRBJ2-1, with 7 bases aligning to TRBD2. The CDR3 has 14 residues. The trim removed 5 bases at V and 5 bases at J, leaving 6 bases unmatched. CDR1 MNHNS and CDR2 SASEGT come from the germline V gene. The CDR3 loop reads CASSRLAQHNEQFF. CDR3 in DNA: TGTGCCAGCAGTAGACTAGCACAACACAATGAGCAGTTCTTC.

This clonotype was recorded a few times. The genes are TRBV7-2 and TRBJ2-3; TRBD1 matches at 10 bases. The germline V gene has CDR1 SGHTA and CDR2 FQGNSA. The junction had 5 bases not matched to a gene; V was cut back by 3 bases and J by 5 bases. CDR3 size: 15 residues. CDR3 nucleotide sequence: TGTGCCAGCAGCTTGCCGGGACAGGGGTTAGATACGCAGTATTTT. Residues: CASSLPGQGLDTQYF.

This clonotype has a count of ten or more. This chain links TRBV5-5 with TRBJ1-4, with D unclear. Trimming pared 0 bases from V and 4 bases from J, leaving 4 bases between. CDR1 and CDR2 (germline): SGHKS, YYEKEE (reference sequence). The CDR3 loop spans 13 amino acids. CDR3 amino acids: CASSLGVNEKLFF. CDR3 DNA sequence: TGTGCCAGCAGCTTGGGGGTTAATGAAAAACTGTTTTTT.

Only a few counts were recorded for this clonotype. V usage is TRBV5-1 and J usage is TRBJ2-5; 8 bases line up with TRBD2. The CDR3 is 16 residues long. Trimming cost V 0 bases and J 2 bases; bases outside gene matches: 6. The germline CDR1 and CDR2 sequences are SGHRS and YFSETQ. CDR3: CASSLGFRGGQETQYF. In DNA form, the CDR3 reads TGCGCCAGCAGCTTGGGATTTCGGGGGGGGCAAGAGACCCAGTACTTC.

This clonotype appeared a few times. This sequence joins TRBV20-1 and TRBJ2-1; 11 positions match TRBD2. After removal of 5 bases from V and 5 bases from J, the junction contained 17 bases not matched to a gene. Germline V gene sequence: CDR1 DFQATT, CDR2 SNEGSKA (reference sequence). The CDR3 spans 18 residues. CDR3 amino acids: CSARHFITGTSGHNEQFF. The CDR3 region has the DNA TGCAGTGCTCGCCACTTCATTACCGGGACTAGCGGACACAATGAGCAGTTCTTC.

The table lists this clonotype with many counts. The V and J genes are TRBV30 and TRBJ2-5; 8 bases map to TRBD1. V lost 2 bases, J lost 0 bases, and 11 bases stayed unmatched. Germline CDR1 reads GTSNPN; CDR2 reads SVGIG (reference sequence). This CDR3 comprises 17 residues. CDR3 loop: CAWSPESGGSYQETQYF. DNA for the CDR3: TGTGCCTGGAGTCCGGAATCAGGGGGCTCCTACCAAGAGACCCAGTACTTC.

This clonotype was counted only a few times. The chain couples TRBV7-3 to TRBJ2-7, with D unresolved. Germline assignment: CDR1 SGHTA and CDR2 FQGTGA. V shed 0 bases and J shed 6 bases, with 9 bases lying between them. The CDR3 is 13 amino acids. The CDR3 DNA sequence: TGTGCCAGCAGCTTAACGTTTACCCGCGAGCAGTACTTC. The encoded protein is CASSLTFTREQYF.

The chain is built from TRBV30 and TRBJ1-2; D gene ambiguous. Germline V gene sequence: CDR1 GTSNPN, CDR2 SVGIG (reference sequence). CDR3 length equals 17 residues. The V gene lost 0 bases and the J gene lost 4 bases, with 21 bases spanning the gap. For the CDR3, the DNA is TGTGCCTGGAGTGTACCCCCCCGACCCGTCGGAAGCTATGGCTACACCTTC. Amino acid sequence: CAWSVPPRPVGSYGYTF.

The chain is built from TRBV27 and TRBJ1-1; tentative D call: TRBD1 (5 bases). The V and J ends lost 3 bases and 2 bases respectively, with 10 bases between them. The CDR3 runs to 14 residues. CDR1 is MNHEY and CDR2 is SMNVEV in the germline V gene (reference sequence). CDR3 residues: CASSFLDSNTEAFF. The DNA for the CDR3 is TGTGCCAGCAGTTTTTTAGACAGTAACACTGAAGCTTTCTTT.

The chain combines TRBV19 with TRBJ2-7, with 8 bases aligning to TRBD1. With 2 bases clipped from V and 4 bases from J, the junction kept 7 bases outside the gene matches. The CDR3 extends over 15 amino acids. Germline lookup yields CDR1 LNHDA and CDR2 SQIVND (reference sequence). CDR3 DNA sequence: TGTGCCAGTAGTATAATGCAGGGGGCGAGTTACGAGCAGTACTTC. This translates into CASSIMQGASYEQYF. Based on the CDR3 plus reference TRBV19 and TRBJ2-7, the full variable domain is DGGITQSPKYLFRKEGQNVTLSCEQNLNHDAMYWYRQDPGQGLRLIYYSQIVNDFQKGDIAEGYSVSREKKESFPLTVTSAQKNPTAFYLCASSIMQGASYEQYFGPGTRLTVT.

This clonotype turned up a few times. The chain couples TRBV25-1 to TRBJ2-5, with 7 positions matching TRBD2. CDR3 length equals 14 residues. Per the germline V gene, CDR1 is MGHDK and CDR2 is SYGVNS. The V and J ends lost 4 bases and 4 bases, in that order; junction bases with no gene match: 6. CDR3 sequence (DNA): TGTGCCAGCAGTGTAGGCAGGGAGGGAGAGACCCAGTACTTC. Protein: CASSVGREGETQYF. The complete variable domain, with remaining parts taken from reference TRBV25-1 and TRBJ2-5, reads EADIYQTPRYLVIGTGKKITLECSQTMGHDKMYWYQQDPGMELHLIHYSYGVNSTEKGDLSSESTVSRIRTEHFPLTLESARPSHTSQYLCASSVGREGETQYFGPGTRLLVL.

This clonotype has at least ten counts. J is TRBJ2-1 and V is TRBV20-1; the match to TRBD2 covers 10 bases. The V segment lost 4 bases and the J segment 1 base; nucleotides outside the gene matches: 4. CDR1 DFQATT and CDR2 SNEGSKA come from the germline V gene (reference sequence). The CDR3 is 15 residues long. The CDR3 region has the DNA TGCAGTGCTATTAAGCGGGAGGGATCCTACAATGAGCAGTTCTTC. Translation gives CSAIKREGSYNEQFF.

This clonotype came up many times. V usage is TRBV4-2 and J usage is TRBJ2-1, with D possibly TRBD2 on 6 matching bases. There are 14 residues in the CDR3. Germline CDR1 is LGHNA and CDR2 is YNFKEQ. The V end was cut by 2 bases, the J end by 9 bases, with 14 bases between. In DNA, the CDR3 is TGTGCCAGCAGCCAATCAACAGGAGCGGGTGAGCAGTTCTTC. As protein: CASSQSTGAGEQFF.

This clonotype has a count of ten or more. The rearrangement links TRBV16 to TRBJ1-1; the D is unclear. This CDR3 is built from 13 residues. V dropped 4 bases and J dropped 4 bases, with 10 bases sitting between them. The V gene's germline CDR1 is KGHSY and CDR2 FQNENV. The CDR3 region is CASSLRHSTEAFF. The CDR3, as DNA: TGTGCCAGCAGCCTAAGGCACAGCACTGAAGCTTTCTTT.

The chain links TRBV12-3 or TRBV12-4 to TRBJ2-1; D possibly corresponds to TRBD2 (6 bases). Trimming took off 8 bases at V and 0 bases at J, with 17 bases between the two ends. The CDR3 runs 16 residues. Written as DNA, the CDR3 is TGTGCCAGCTCCCCGGGACTCGGCAGCTCCTACAATGAGCAGTTCTTC. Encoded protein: CASSPGLGSSYNEQFF.

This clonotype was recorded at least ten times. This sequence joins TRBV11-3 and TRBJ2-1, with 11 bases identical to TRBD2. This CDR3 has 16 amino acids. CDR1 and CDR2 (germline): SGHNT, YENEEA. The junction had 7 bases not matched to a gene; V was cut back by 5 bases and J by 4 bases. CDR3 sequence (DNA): TGTGCCAGCAGCCCCCGACTAGCGGGACGTTACAATGAGCAGTTCTTC. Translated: CASSPRLAGRYNEQFF.

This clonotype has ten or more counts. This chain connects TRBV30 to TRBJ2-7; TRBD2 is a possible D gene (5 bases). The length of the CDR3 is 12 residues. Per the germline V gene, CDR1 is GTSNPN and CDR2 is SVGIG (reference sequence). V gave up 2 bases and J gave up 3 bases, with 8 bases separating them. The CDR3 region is CAWSNRGYEQYF. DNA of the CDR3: TGTGCCTGGAGTAACCGGGGCTACGAGCAGTACTTC.

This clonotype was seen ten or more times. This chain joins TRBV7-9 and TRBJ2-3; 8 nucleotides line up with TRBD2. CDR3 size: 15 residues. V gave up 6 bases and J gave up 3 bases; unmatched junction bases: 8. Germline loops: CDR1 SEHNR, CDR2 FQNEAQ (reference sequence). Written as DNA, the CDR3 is TGTGCCAGCAGTCGTAGCGGGATGGGAACAGATACGCAGTATTTT. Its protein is CASSRSGMGTDTQYF.

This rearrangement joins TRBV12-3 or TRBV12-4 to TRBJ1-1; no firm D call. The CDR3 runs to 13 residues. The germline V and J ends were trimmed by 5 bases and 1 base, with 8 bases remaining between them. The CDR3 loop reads CASSAGGNTEAFF. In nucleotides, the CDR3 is TGTGCCAGCAGTGCCGGAGGGAACACTGAAGCTTTCTTT.

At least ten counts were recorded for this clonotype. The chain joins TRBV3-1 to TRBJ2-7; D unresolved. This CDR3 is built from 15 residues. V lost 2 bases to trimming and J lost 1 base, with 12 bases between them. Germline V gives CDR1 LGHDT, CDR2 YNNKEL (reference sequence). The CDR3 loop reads CASSQSNSRSYEQYF. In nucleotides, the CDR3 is TGTGCCAGCAGCCAATCAAACAGCCGGTCCTACGAGCAGTACTTC.

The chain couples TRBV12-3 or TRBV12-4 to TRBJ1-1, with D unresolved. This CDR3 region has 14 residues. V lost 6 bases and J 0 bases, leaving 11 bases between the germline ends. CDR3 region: CASSLFSVNTEAFF. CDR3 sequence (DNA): TGTGCCAGCAGCCTCTTTTCCGTGAACACTGAAGCTTTCTTT.

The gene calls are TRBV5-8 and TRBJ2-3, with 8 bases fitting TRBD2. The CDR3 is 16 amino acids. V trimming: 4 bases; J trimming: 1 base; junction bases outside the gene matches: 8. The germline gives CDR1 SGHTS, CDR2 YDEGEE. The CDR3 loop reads CASSRGPSGRTDTQYF. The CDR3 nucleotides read TGTGCCAGCAGCCGAGGGCCTAGCGGGCGCACAGATACGCAGTATTTT. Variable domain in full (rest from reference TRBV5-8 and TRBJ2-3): EAGVTQSPTHLIKTRGQQATLRCSPISGHTSVYWYQQALGLGLQFLLWYDEGEERNRGNFPPRFSGRQFPNYSSELNVNALELEDSALYLCASSRGPSGRTDTQYFGPGTRLTVL.

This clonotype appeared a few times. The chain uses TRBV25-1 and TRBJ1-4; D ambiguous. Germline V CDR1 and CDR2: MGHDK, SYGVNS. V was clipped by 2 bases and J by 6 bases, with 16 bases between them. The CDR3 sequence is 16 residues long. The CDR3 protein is CASSEPGVRGDEKLFF. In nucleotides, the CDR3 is TGTGCCAGCAGTGAACCGGGAGTTCGAGGCGATGAAAAACTGTTTTTT. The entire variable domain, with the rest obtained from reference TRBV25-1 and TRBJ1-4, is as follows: EADIYQTPRYLVIGTGKKITLECSQTMGHDKMYWYQQDPGMELHLIHYSYGVNSTEKGDLSSESTVSRIRTEHFPLTLESARPSHTSQYLCASSEPGVRGDEKLFFGSGTQLSVL.

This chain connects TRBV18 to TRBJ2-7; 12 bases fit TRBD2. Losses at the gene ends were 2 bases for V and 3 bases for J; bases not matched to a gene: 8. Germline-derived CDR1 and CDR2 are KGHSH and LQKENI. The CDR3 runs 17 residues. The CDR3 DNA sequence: TGTGCCAGCTCACCATTTTTGGCTAGCGGGAGGGACTACGAGCAGTACTTC. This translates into CASSPFLASGRDYEQYF.

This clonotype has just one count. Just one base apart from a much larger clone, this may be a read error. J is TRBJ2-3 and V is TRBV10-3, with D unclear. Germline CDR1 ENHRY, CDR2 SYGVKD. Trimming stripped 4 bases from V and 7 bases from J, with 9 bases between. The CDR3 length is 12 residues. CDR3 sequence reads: CAISAVVNTQYF. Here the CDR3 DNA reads TGTGCCATCAGTGCGGTGGTGAATACGCAGTATTTT.

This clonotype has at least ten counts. The CDR3 DNA follows: TGTGCCAGCAGGACAGGGGGCGAGAGCAATCAGCCCCAGCATTTT. Encoded protein: CASRTGGESNQPQHF. The chain uses TRBV12-3 or TRBV12-4 and TRBJ1-5; 10 positions match TRBD1. J was trimmed by 1 base and V by 6 bases; bases with no gene match: 3. The CDR3 extends over 15 amino acids.

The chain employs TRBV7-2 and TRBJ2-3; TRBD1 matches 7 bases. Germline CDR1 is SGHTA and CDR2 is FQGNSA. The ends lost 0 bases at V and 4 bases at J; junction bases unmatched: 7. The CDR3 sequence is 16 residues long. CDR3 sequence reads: CASSLALGGAADTQYF. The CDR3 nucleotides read TGTGCCAGCAGCTTAGCGCTAGGGGGCGCAGCAGATACGCAGTATTTT.

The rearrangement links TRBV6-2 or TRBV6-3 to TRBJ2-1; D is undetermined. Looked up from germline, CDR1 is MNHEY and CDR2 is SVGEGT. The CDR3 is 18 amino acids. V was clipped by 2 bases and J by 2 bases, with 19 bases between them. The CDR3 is CASSYPPVTSTTYNEQFF. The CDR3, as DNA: TGTGCCAGCAGTTACCCTCCTGTGACGTCTACGACCTACAATGAGCAGTTCTTC.

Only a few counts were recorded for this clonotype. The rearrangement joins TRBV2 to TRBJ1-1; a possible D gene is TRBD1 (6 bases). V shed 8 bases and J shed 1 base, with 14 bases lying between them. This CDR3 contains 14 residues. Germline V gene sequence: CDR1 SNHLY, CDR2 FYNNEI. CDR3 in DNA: TGTGCCAGCCGACAGGAGACAACGAACACTGAAGCTTTCTTT. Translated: CASRQETTNTEAFF.

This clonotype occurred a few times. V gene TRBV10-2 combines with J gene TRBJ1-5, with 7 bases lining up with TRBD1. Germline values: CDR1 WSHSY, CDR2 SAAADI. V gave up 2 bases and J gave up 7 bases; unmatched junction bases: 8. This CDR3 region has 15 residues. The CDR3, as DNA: TGCGCCAGCAGTGAGGACAGGGTGGGGGGGCAGCCCCAGCATTTT. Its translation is CASSEDRVGGQPQHF.